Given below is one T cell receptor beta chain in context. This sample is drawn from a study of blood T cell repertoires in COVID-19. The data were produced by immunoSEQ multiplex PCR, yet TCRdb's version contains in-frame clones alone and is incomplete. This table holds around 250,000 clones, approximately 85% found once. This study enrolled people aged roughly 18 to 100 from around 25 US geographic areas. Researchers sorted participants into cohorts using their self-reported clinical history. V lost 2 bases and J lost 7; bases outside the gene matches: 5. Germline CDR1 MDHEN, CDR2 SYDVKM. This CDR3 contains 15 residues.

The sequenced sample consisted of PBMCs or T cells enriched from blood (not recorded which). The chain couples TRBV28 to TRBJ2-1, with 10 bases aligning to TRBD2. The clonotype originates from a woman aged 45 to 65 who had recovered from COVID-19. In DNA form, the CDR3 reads TGTGCCAGCAGTTTAGCTAGCGGGAGTGGTAATGAGCAGTTCTTC. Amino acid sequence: CASSLASGSGNEQFF.